The 15 T cell receptor beta chains reported below all come from one sample, sequenced in a study of beta chain features in type 1 diabetes (dated by TCRdb to 2016 to 2018). Overall results and qualifications from the work: Type 1 diabetes patients showed a moderate but significant shortening of TCRB CDR3 length in all four CD4+ subsets.

Library preparation used the immunoSEQ multiplex PCR assay. The entire isolated RNA was reverse transcribed using the High Capacity cDNA Reverse Transcription Kit, and thus expressed TCRB transcripts were sequenced. The immuneACCESS repertoire file appears here via TCRdb, limited to in-frame rearrangements. These files lack a portion of the clones; in checked studies, under half of the deficit traces to unresolved V genes, and the cause of the others is not known. The sample has about 340,000 clones on record, roughly a tenth of them singletons. The ten top clones hold about 1% of the sample. Antigens of these TCRs are unknown. Sample: central memory CD4+ T cells from blood. These receptors were collected from a man aged 30-40 years with type 1 diabetes.

The rearrangement uses TRBV29-1 and TRBJ2-7; 14 nucleotides line up with TRBD2. Germline CDR1 is SQVTM and CDR2 is ANQGSEA. CDR3 size: 17 residues. The trim removed 7 bases at V and 3 bases at J, leaving 14 bases unmatched. CDR3 nucleotides: TGCAGCGCTCGACTAGCGGGGGGGCTGAGGGATGACTACGAGCAGTACTTC. This encodes CSARLAGGLRDDYEQYF.

This clone showed up many times. The rearrangement uses TRBV7-2 and TRBJ2-1; 12 nucleotides match TRBD2. V shed 3 bases, J shed 0 bases, and the junction held 9 bases outside the gene matches. CDR3 length: 19 residues. Germline values: CDR1 SGHTA, CDR2 FQGNSA. CDR3 region: CASSFFPGTSGLSYNEQFF. The DNA of the CDR3 is TGTGCCAGCAGCTTTTTCCCCGGGACTAGCGGGCTCTCCTACAATGAGCAGTTCTTC.

This clone has a handful of counts. The gene calls are TRBV19 and TRBJ2-1, with D perhaps matching TRBD1 or TRBD2 (5 bases each). This CDR3 is 15 amino acids long. V was pared by 2 bases and J by 2 bases, with 10 bases between. Germline V gene lookup returns CDR1 LNHDA and CDR2 SQIVND (reference sequence). Here the CDR3 DNA reads TGTGCCAGTAGTATAATGAGGGGCGCCTACAATGAGCAGTTCTTC. Protein sequence: CASSIMRGAYNEQFF.

The CDR3 region is CASSPIGRSSGANVLTF. The CDR3 region has the DNA TGTGCCAGCAGCCCAATAGGAAGGAGCTCTGGGGCCAACGTCCTGACTTTC. This chain links TRBV9 with TRBJ2-6, with D unresolved. The CDR3 contains 17 residues. Germline assignment: CDR1 SGDLS and CDR2 YYNGEE. The germline V and J ends were trimmed by 4 bases and 0 bases, with 14 bases remaining between them.

A few counts support this clone. The rearrangement joins TRBV19 to TRBJ2-1; D may be TRBD1 (7 bases). Between the trimmed V and J ends, which lost 3 bases and 5 bases, there was a span of 11 bases. Germline V CDR1 and CDR2: LNHDA, SQIVND (reference sequence). CDR3 length: 14 amino acids. The DNA for the CDR3 is TGTGCCAGTAGTATGGGGGGACAGCACAATGAGCAGTTCTTC. Translation: CASSMGGQHNEQFF.

The CDR3 DNA sequence: TGTGCGTCGGGCAGGGGCGACGAGCAGTACTTC. This codes for CASGRGDEQYF. This chain joins TRBV6-1 and TRBJ2-7; possibly TRBD1 for D (6 bases). The CDR3 runs 11 residues. Germline V CDR1 and CDR2: MNHNS, SASEGT.

The J gene is TRBJ2-7, the V gene TRBV28; D is tentatively TRBD1 or TRBD2 (5 bases each). Germline assignment: CDR1 MDHEN and CDR2 SYDVKM. Trimming pared 2 bases from V and 5 bases from J, leaving 16 bases between. The CDR3 is 15 amino acids. The CDR3 coding sequence is TGTGCCAGCAGTTTAAGTGGACTGGGGCCGGACGAGCAGTACTTC. This translates into CASSLSGLGPDEQYF.

The V call is TRBV7-6, the J call TRBJ1-4; no firm D call. V was shortened by 4 bases and J by 8 bases, with 5 bases between the two germline ends. Germline CDR1 is SGHVS and CDR2 is FNYEAQ. The CDR3 extends over 11 amino acids. The CDR3 reads CASSSREKLFF. CDR3 bases: TGTGCCAGCAGCTCTAGGGAAAAACTGTTTTTT.

The rearrangement links TRBV9 to TRBJ1-2, with D possibly TRBD1 on 5 matching bases. Trimming removed 3 bases from V and 8 bases from J, with 11 bases in between. This CDR3 contains 12 residues. Germline assignment: CDR1 SGDLS and CDR2 YYNGEE. CDR3 protein: CASSASGWGYTF. The CDR3 bases are TGTGCCAGCAGCGCCTCAGGGTGGGGCTACACCTTC.

The chain couples TRBV19 to TRBJ1-5; tentative D call: TRBD1 (5 bases). The germline V gene encodes CDR1 LNHDA and CDR2 SQIVND (reference sequence). The CDR3 is made up of 13 amino acids. The V gene lost 2 bases and the J gene lost 7 bases, with 9 bases spanning the gap. CDR3 coding DNA: TGTGCCAGTAGTATAAGGGGCGGCCAGCCCCAGCATTTT. Protein product: CASSIRGGQPQHF.

This clone was seen a handful of times. Mismatch with germline at one junction end may stem from a read error. This chain joins TRBV7-2 and TRBJ2-7, with a weak D call TRBD2 (5 bases). The germline V gene has CDR1 SGHTA and CDR2 FQGNSA. The CDR3 spans 13 residues. The CDR3 nucleotides read TGTGCCAGCAGCTCGGACCGTACCGTTCGGCGGGACTTC. Translating it yields CASSSDRTVRRDF.

This clone was recorded many times. The chain is built from TRBV7-2 and TRBJ2-4; D is ambiguous. CDR1 and CDR2 from the germline V gene are SGHTA and FQGNSA. The germline V and J ends were trimmed by 3 bases and 1 base, with 13 bases remaining between them. The CDR3 contains 16 residues. The CDR3 DNA reads TGTGCCAGCAGCTTGCTGCCAACGGAGGCCAAAAACATTCAGTACTTC. This sequence encodes CASSLLPTEAKNIQYF.

Of note for this clone: The same CDR3 arises from other DNA sequences in this sample as well. V and J are TRBV18 and TRBJ2-7; D not certain. Trimming took off 2 bases at V and 3 bases at J, with 8 bases between the two ends. The germline V gene encodes CDR1 KGHSH and CDR2 LQKENI. The length of the CDR3 is 13 residues. Here the CDR3 reads CASSPGQVYEQYF. CDR3 sequence (DNA): TGTGCCAGCTCACCAGGGCAGGTCTACGAGCAGTACTTC.

This clone was seen more than once but under ten times. The J gene is TRBJ1-1, the V gene TRBV30; D perhaps matches TRBD1 (6 bases). CDR3 size: 13 residues. Germline CDR1 is GTSNPN and CDR2 is SVGIG (reference sequence). The ends were cut back, 5 bases at V and 1 base at J, with 11 bases in the middle. The CDR3 DNA follows: TGTGCCTGGTCAGGGGTCGCGAACACTGAAGCTTTCTTT. Translation gives CAWSGVANTEAFF.

Comment on this clone: A junction end diverges from the germline sequence, so it may reflect a read error. The V call is TRBV7-9, the J call TRBJ2-3; D is unresolved. This CDR3 region has 12 residues. CDR1 and CDR2 from the germline V gene are SEHNR and FQNEAQ (reference sequence). The CDR3 loop is CASSPGSETQYF. The CDR3 DNA follows: TGTGCCAGCAGCCCCGGGTCAGAAACGCAGTATTTT.